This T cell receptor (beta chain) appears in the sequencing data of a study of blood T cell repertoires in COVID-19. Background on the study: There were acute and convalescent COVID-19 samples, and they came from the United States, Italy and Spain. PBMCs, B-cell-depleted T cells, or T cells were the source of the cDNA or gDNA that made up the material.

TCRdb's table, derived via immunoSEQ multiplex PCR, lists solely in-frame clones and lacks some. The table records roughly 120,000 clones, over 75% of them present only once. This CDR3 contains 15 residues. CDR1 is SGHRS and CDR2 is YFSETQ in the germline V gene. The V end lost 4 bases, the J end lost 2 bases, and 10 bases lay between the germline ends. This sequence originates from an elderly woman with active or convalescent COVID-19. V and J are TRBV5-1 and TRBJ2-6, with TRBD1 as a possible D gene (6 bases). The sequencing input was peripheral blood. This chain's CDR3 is CASSLQGTGANVLTF. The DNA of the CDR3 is TGCGCCAGCAGCCTACAGGGTACTGGGGCCAACGTCCTGACTTTC.